This entry concerns a single TCR beta chain. Its antigen is not identified. The sample originates from a study of identifying expanded T cells in peripheral blood. Points from the study as a whole: Variance in clone template counts between approximately two-week samples significantly increased with total template count across all healthy donors. Differentially abundant clones: around 1.2 between replicates, about 16 at approximately 13 days, around 20 at four.

CDR1 and CDR2 from the germline V gene are LNHDA and SQIVND (reference sequence). V lost 3 bases, J lost 2 bases, and 11 bases lay in between. This CDR3 region has 14 residues. Repertoires were generated with immunoSEQ multiplex PCR, while TCRdb's copy carries only in-frame clones and drops some. The table has about 58,000 clones, approximately 89% seen once; the top ten hold around 3.5%. This rearrangement joins TRBV19 to TRBJ2-7; D unclear. The receptor was derived from a person aged 18 to 70 in good health. Sequencing input: blood. Written as DNA, the CDR3 is TGTGCCAGTAGTATCGTCGGGCCAACCTACGAGCAGTACTTC. Protein: CASSIVGPTYEQYF. Complete variable domain (other parts from reference TRBV19 and TRBJ2-7): DGGITQSPKYLFRKEGQNVTLSCEQNLNHDAMYWYRQDPGQGLRLIYYSQIVNDFQKGDIAEGYSVSREKKESFPLTVTSAQKNPTAFYLCASSIVGPTYEQYFGPGTRLTVT.